This entry is about one TCR beta chain. Its binding antigen is unknown. Per-nucleotide qualities are absent, and no much larger clonotype sits a single base away. The time point label, as the study defines it: baseline before first vaccination. Samples from vaccinated people were obtained from the UK trials COV001 and COV002, which included a single-blind randomized controlled phase 2/3 trial of AZD1222 (ChAdOx1 nCoV-19) in healthy adults. For TCRbeta chain sequencing, PBMC samples from trial participants were taken at day 0 and at day 28 after the second dose. Based on the germline V gene, the CDR1 and CDR2 sequences are SGHRS and YFSETQ. V is clipped by 3 bases and J by 4 bases, and the sequence between their germline boundaries is 13 bases long. Reading from cysteine to phenylalanine, the CDR3 counts 14 amino acids. Only the CDR3 part of the read is kept: 42 bases, read in frame from the first base.

The CDR3 regions of human TCRbeta chains were subjected to immunosequencing. In the original analysis: Repertoire TCRs were matched against a reference library of SARS-CoV-2-specific TCRs generated with the MIRA antigen-specificity platform. Breadth meant the fraction of unique TCRs that were SARS-CoV-2-associated, whereas depth meant the fraction of total T cells that were SARS-CoV-2-associated. Using the MIRA data, each spike-specific TCR was mapped to the spike region that the TCR reacts to and placed in a CD4 or CD8 class. Log10-transformed breadth and depth values were compared by one-way ANOVA with Sidak's multiple comparisons tests. This immuneACCESS table, as held by TCRdb, lists in-frame sequences with V and J called but not all clones. Of the missing ones, under half trace to an unresolved V gene in checked studies; the others have no known cause. D and trimming come from the DNA, and the V and J calls and clone size come from that table. The sample table shows some 130,000 clones, and around 90% are seen once. Of the sample, 1.9% falls within the top ten clones.

The sample belongs to a study of T cell responses to AZD1222 COVID-19 vaccine listed by TCRdb under 2021. Some background on the complete study: AZD1222 recipients with second doses at about 4 weeks or about 12 weeks were pooled, because spike-specific TCR depth and breadth did not differ between schedules. A total of around 240 trial participants underwent TCR sequencing, of whom more than 200 had received two doses of AZD1222 and about 26 had received two doses of the MenACWY control vaccine. Trial participants were enrolled by age into subgroups of 18-55, 56-69 and 70-plus years, and roughly 160, 29 and 62 TCR-sequenced participants, respectively, were included in these subgroups.

Points the paper makes about the study in general: Reportedly, close to half of the unique spike-specific TCRs recognized epitopes lying outside the regions that are mutated in the B.1.351 and B.1.1.7 variants. Only six AZD1222 recipients were SARS-CoV-2 seropositive at baseline, limiting conclusions about previously exposed vaccinees. No day 14 peak-response samples were available, so repertoires were characterized only after the peak T cell response. After two AZD1222 doses, spike-specific TCR breadth and depth were significantly higher than at day 0 and than in MenACWY recipients. The 56-69-year group was small, and its depth increase did not reach significance, likely because of low power. The whole spike protein was spanned by vaccine-associated CD4 TCRs, and dominant responses were seen in regions 160-218 and 743-854. Most participants were white British and females outnumbered males, and the authors suggested that clonal diversity may have been underestimated.

The chain links TRBV5-1 with TRBJ1-1; a tentative D call is TRBD1 (6 bases match). Specimen: peripheral blood, collected on day 0 of AZD1222 vaccination. This TCR derives from an adult in good health. The DNA is as follows: TGCGCCAGCAGCTCACAGGGTACGGGCACTGAAGCTTTCTTT. This yields the protein CASSSQGTGTEAFF.